This T cell receptor (beta chain) stems from a study of T cell responses to AZD1222 COVID-19 vaccine. Looked up from germline, CDR1 is SGHKS and CDR2 is YYEKEE (reference sequence). This CDR3 spans 16 amino acids. V lost 0 bases and J lost 7, with 14 bases in between. The assay was immunoSEQ multiplex PCR, and TCRdb's table has in-frame clones only and misses some. The sample holds 90,000 to 100,000 clones, about 89% seen once. As to this clone: The antigen is not known.

Notes on the study in general: An increase in Spike-specific TCR breadth and depth was observed after two AZD1222 doses.

The sequence was collected from an adult in good health. Specimen: peripheral blood, collected on day 0 of AZD1222 vaccination. The V call is TRBV5-5, the J call TRBJ1-6; D might be TRBD1 (6 bases). This CDR3 reads CASSLDGTIPNSPLHF. DNA for the CDR3: TGTGCCAGCAGCTTGGACGGGACAATACCCAATTCACCCCTCCACTTT.